This T cell receptor (beta chain) is from a study of blood T cell dynamics during melanoma immunotherapy (TCRdb year 2020). In the study overall: Patients with metastatic melanoma were treated with first-line pembrolizumab or nivolumab plus ipilimumab as standard of care in the United Kingdom. To find early correlates of response, peripheral T cell receptor repertoires were profiled in metastatic melanoma patients before and after one cycle of checkpoint inhibitor therapy. A training cohort was formed from consecutive patients, and a further independent group of patients from the same centre was pooled into an external validation set. The paper's findings and limits, for the study overall: Whether the T cell clones behind the repertoire changes were melanoma-specific or instead reflected general immune activation was something the study could not determine. The relatively small sample size was recognized as a factor that could limit how well the results generalize. Patients who later achieved disease control showed a bifurcated PBMC repertoire reorganization at W3, with increased clonality or increased diversity, unlike progressors.

The time point label here, explained by the study, means: pre-treatment baseline. Blood samples were taken before treatment (T0) and at week 3 (W3), following the first cycle of checkpoint blockade. Except for a couple of patients with rapid clinical progression, response was assessed 12 weeks after the first infusion by RECIST 1.1; disease control meant complete response, partial response or stable disease. Any patient who had received prior systemic cancer treatment, was on concomitant immunosuppressant therapy or had synchronous other active malignancies was excluded. To track both circulating cells and T cell turnover, TCR beta was sequenced from bulk PBMC as well as from plasma cell-free DNA. Lymphoprep and SepMate tubes were used to isolate PBMC from blood, and red cell lysis was then performed. QIAamp DNA Blood Mini kits were used to extract DNA from both PBMC and sorted T cell subsets. For every bulk PBMC sample, a fixed 350 ng of DNA was loaded. The immunoSEQ TCRb Assay kit was used according to manufacturer instructions to amplify TCR beta CDR3 sequences from genomic DNA. The KAPA Library Quantification Kit for Illumina platforms was used to quantify the pooled libraries by qPCR. Sequencing of the pooled libraries was done on an Illumina NextSeq 500, with clustering at about 0.55-1.2 pM. Processing in the source paper ran as follows. TCR data were analyzed using immunoSEQ ANALYZER and the R LymphoSeq package. A rearrangement efficiency score was calculated as productive divided by the sum of productive and non-productive CDR3 sequences. Clonality was measured with the Gini coefficient and diversity with the Renyi index at alpha=1, and both measures were compared pairwise between timepoints within each patient. In LymphoSeq, clonal relatedness was computed using an edit distance of 3, and repertoire similarity was computed using the Bhattacharyya coefficient. To classify response, a linear discriminant analysis based on week-3 changes in clonality and diversity was built with the R MASS and caret packages. Here the immuneACCESS table is served through TCRdb, limited to in-frame sequences with V and J called. Missing clones are a known gap in these copies; in checked studies unresolved V genes cover under half, and the rest lacks a known reason. The DNA was the basis for D and trimming; V, J and clone size are from that table. The sample yields tens of thousands of clones; around 88% were counted once. Roughly 4.6% of the sample is held by the ten biggest clonotypes.

Comment on this clone: It lacks a known antigen. Within one base of it there is no much larger clone, and no base qualities were kept.

This specimen was blood, taken from a patient treated with checkpoint blockade. The TCR comes from a human donor with melanoma.

CDR3 region: CASSVVSGGLSGNTIYF. The DNA reads as follows: TGTGCCAGCAGCGTAGTGTCCGGGGGGCTCAGTGGAAACACCATATATTTT. The V and J genes are TRBV9 and TRBJ1-3; TRBD1 might be the D gene, on 6 matching bases. V gives up 0 bases and J gives up 3 bases, and the segment between their germline ends measures 16 bases. From the cysteine up to the phenylalanine, the CDR3 has a length of 17 residues. CDR3 DNA is the only sequence kept; it has 51 bases, read in frame from the first base. As encoded in the germline V gene, CDR1 is SGDLS while CDR2 is YYNGEE.